This T cell receptor beta chain emerged from a study of T-cell reconstitution after alpha-beta-depleted transplantation in children. TCRbeta library preparation incorporated unique molecular identifiers. TCRdb called the PCR reads again in MiXCR, with one record for every CDR3 protein. The table has hundreds of thousands of distinct CDR3 sequences, roughly a tenth seen once. Germline values: CDR1 SGHDT, CDR2 YYEEEE. The CDR3 is made up of 15 amino acids. The V end was cut by 6 bases, the J end by 3 bases, with 18 bases between. The source material was PBMCs from the stem cell graft donor, sampled from the stem cell graft. The origin of this receptor is a human donor who donated a stem cell graft to a child with acute myeloid leukemia. The chain combines TRBV5-6 with TRBJ1-1, with unresolved D. In DNA form, the CDR3 reads TGTGCCAGCACCCGAGGTAGCTTGGGCCACACTGAAGCTTTCTTT. It is translated as CASTRGSLGHTEAFF.